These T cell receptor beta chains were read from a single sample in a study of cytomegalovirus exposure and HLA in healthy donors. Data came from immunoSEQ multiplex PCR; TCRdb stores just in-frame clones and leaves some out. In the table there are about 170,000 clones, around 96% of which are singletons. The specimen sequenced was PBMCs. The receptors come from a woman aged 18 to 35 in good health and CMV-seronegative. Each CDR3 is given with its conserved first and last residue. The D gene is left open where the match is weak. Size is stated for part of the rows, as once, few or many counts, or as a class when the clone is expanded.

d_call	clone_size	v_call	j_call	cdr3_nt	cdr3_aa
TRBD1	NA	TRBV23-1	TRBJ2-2	TGCGCCAGCAGTCGGGACAGGAACACCGGGGAGCTGTTTTTT	CASSRDRNTGELFF
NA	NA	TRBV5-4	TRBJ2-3	TGTGCCAGCAGTTTGGACCCGGGGGATACGCAGTATTTT	CASSLDPGDTQYF
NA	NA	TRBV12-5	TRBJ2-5	TGTGCTAGTGGTTCTTGGGCTCAAGAGACCCAGTACTTC	CASGSWAQETQYF
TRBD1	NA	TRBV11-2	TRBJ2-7	TGTGCCAGCAGCTTAGATTTGGGACAGGGGCTCTACGAGCAGTACTTC	CASSLDLGQGLYEQYF
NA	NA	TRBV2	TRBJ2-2	TGTGCCAGACGCGCAGGGACCGGGGAGCTGTTTTTT	CARRAGTGELFF
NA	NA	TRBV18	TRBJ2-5	TGTGCCAGCTCCCCCAGAGAAGGGGCCCGGAATTCCCAGTACTTC	CASSPREGARNSQYF
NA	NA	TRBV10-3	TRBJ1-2	TGTGCCATCAGTGTTTTTATCCCGGGGGGGGGCGGCTATGGCTACACCTTC	CAISVFIPGGGGYGYTF
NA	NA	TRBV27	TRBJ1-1	TGTGCCAGCAGTTTATTCCCTTCGTGGGGGGGGAACACTGAAGCTTTCTTT	CASSLFPSWGGNTEAFF
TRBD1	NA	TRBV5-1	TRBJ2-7	TGCGCCAGCAGCTTGGCATATTCCCGACAGGGACCTGACTACGAGCAGTACTTC	CASSLAYSRQGPDYEQYF
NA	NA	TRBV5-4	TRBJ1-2	TGTGCCAGCAGCTCGAACAGGGAAGCTGGCTACACCTTC	CASSSNREAGYTF
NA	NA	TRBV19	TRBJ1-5	TGTGCCAGTAGTAAGACAAGCAGCAATCAGCCCCAGCATTTT	CASSKTSSNQPQHF
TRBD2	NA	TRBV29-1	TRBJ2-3	TGCAGCGTTGATCCTACCCCTGGTAGCGGGGGGCCGGGAGATACGCAGTATTTT	CSVDPTPGSGGPGDTQYF
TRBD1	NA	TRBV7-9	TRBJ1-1	TGTGCCAGCAGCTTATTCGGAGGACAGGGAGCTGAAGCTTTCTTT	CASSLFGGQGAEAFF
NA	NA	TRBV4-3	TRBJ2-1	TGCGCCAGCAGCCAAGATCGGTCAAGCGACGAGCAGTTCTTC	CASSQDRSSDEQFF
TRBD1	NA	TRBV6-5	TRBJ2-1	TGTGCCAGCAGTACTCGGACAGGGGTGAATGAGCAGTTCTTC	CASSTRTGVNEQFF
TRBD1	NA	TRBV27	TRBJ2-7	TGTGCCAGCAGTTTATTATGGGACAGGGGCATCTACGAGCAGTACTTC	CASSLLWDRGIYEQYF
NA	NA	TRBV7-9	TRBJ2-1	TGTGCAGTTGCCCGACCGGGGATCGATGAGCAGTTCTTC	CAVARPGIDEQFF
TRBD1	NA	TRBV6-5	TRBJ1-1	TGTGCCAGCAGGGACAGGGGATTAACTGAAGCTTTCTTT	CASRDRGLTEAFF
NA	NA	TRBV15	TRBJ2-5	TGTGCCACCAGCATCGGTCCGGAGACCCAGTACTTC	CATSIGPETQYF
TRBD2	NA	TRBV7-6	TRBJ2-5	TGTGCCAGCAGCCCGACTAGCGGGGGGGCTGAGACCCAGTACTTC	CASSPTSGGAETQYF
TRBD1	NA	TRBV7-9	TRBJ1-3	TGTGCCAGCTCCACGACAGGGACCACCGGGACTGGAAACACCATATATTTT	CASSTTGTTGTGNTIYF
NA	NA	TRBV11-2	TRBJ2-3	TGTGCCAGTAGACTACCGGGGGGCACAGATACGCAGTATTTT	CASRLPGGTDTQYF
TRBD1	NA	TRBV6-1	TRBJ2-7	TGTGCCAGCAGTGACAACACCTCGGGACAGGGGGCCAAGGAGCAGTACTTC	CASSDNTSGQGAKEQYF
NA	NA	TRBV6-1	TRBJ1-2	TGTGCCAGCATGGATGACAGCAAGATCTATGGCTACACCTTC	CASMDDSKIYGYTF
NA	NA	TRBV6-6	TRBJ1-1	TGTGCCAGCAGTTTATACACAGGGAACACTGAAGCTTTCTTT	CASSLYTGNTEAFF
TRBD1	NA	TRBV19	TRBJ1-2	TGTGCCAGTAGAGACAGGGGGCGTGGTGCCTCGATCTACACCTTC	CASRDRGRGASIYTF
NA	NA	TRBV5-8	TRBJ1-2	TGTGCCAGCAGCGTTCGGGAAACCGGCTACACCTTC	CASSVRETGYTF
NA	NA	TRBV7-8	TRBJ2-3	TGTGCCAGCAGCCCACCCCAGGGGAGCACAGATACGCAGTATTTT	CASSPPQGSTDTQYF
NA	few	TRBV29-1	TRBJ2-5	TGCAGCGTTGAAGGAGCGGTCAAAGGGCTCCAGTACTTC	CSVEGAVKGLQYF
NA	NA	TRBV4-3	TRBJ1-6	TGCGCCAGCAGCCAAGATCCGGTAGGGAGCGCTCCGTCTCCCCTCCACTTT	CASSQDPVGSAPSPLHF
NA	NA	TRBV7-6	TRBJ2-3	TGTGCCAGCAGCTTAGCGGGGGGGGCTATTCACACAGATACGCAGTATTTT	CASSLAGGAIHTDTQYF
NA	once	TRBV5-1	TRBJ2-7	TGCGCCAGCAGCTTCGGGACTGGGGAGCAGTACTTC	CASSFGTGEQYF
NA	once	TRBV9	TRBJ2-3	TGTGCCAGCAGCGGCCGGGACATTCCCACAGATACGCAGTATTTT	CASSGRDIPTDTQYF
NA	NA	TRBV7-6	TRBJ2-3	TGTGCCAGCAGCTTAGCCGGGACATATTGGTATTTT	CASSLAGTYWYF
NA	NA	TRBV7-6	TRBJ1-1	TGTGCCAGCAGCTTCCCCCCACAAAGTAAGGCTTTCTTT	CASSFPPQSKAFF
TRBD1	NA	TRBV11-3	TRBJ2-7	TGTGCCAGCAGCTTAGATGGGACAGGGGATGAGCAGTACTTC	CASSLDGTGDEQYF
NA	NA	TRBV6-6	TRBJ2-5	TGTGCCAGCAGTTACGGTTCTAGCATGGAGACCCAGTACTTC	CASSYGSSMETQYF
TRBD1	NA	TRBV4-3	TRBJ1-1	TGCGCCAGCAGCCAAGGTGACAGGGTTTTTACTGAAGCTTTCTTT	CASSQGDRVFTEAFF
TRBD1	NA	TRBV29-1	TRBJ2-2	TGCAGCGCCGGGACAGCCTCGAACACCGGGGAGCTGTTTTTT	CSAGTASNTGELFF
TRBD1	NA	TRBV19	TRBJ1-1	TGTGCCAGTAGTATCTCCTGGACAGGGGGCGCCGAAGCTTTCTTT	CASSISWTGGAEAFF
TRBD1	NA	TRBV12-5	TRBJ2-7	TGTGCTAGTGCCGATGCCGGGACAGAGAGATCCTACGAGCAGTACTTC	CASADAGTERSYEQYF
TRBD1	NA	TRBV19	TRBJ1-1	TGTGCCAGTAGGCCGGGACAGGGATTGGGTGAAGCTTTCTTT	CASRPGQGLGEAFF
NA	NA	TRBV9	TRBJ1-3	TGTGCCAGCAGCGCTCAAGGGGTATCTGGAAACACCATATATTTT	CASSAQGVSGNTIYF